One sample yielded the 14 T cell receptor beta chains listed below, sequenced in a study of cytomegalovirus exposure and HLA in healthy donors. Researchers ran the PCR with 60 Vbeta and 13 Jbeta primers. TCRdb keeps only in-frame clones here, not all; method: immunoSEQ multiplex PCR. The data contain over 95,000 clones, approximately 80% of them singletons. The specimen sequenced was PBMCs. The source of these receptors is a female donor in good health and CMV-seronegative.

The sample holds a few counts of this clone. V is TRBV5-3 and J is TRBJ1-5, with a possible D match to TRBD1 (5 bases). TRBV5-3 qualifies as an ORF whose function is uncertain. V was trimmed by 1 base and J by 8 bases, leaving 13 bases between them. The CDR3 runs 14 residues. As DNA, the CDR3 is TGTGCCAGAAGCTTGTGGGGCCCCAGGAAGCCCCAGCATTTT. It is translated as CARSLWGPRKPQHF.

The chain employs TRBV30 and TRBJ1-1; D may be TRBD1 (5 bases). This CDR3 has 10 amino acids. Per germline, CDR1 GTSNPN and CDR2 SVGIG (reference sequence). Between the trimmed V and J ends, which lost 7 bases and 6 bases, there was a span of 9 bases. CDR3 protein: CASKGAEAFF. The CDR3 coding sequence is TGTGCCTCAAAAGGGGCTGAAGCTTTCTTT.

CDR3 DNA: TGTGCCAGCAGCTCTTGGGGGGGGGACACTGAAGCTTTCTTT. Protein: CASSSWGGDTEAFF. This chain links TRBV7-9 with TRBJ1-1, with D maybe TRBD1 (5 bases). The CDR3 contains 14 residues. Germline assignment: CDR1 SEHNR and CDR2 FQNEAQ (reference sequence). The germline V and J ends were trimmed by 4 bases and 3 bases, with 12 bases remaining between them.

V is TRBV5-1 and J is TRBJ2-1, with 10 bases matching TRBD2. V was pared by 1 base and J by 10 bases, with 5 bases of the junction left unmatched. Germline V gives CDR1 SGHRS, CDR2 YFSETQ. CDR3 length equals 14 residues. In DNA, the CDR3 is TGCGCCAGCAGCTTGTTGGCTAGCGGGGGAGAGCAGTTCTTC. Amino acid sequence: CASSLLASGGEQFF.

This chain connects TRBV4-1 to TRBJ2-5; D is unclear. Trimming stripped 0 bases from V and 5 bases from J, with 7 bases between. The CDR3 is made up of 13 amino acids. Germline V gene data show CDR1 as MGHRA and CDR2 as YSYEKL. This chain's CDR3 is CASSQDHEETQYF. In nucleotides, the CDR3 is TGCGCCAGCAGCCAAGATCATGAGGAGACCCAGTACTTC.

The CDR3 nucleotides read TGTGCCAGCAGCCTGAGGAGGGGGCGCGGTTCACCCCTCCACTTT. This codes for CASSLRRGRGSPLHF. The chain employs TRBV11-2 and TRBJ1-6; 7 nucleotides agree with TRBD1. The CDR3 consists of 15 residues. The V segment lost 5 bases and the J segment 9 bases; nucleotides outside the gene matches: 10. Germline V gene lookup returns CDR1 SGHAT and CDR2 FQNNGV.

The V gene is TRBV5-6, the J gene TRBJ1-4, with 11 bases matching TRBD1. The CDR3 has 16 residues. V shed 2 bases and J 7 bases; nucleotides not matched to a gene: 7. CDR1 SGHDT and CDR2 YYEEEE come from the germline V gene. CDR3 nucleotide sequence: TGTGCCAGCAGCTTCGGACAGGGGGCAATAGGTGAAAAACTGTTTTTT. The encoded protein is CASSFGQGAIGEKLFF. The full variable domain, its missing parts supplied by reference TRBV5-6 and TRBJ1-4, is DAGVTQSPTHLIKTRGQQVTLRCSPKSGHDTVSWYQQALGQGPQFIFQYYEEEERQRGNFPDRFSGHQFPNYSSELNVNALLLGDSALYLCASSFGQGAIGEKLFFGSGTQLSVL.

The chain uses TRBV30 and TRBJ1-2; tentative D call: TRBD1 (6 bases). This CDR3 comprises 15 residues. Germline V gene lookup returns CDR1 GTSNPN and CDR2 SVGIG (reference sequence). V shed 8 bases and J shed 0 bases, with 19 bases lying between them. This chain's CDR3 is CAQSDDRTANYGYTF. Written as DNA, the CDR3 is TGTGCCCAAAGTGACGACAGGACCGCTAACTATGGCTACACCTTC.

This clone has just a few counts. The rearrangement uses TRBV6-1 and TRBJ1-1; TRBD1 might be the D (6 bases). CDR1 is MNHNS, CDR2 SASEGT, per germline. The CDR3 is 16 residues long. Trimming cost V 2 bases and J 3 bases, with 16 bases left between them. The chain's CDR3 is CASSETDSRGDTEAFF. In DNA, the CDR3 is TGTGCCAGCAGTGAAACGGACAGTCGGGGGGACACTGAAGCTTTCTTT.

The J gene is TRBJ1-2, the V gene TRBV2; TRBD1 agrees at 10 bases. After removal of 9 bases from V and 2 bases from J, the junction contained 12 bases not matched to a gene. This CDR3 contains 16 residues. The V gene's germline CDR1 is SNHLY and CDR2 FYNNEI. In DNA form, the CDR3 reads TGTGCCAGTTTATCCGACCCGGGACAGGGGAACTATGGCTACACCTTC. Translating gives CASLSDPGQGNYGYTF.

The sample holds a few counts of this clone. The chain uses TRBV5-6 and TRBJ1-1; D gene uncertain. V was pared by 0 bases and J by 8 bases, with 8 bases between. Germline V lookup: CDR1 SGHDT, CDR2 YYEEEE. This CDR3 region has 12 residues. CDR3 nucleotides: TGTGCCAGCAGCTTGGGAAACAAGGAAGCTTTCTTT. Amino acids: CASSLGNKEAFF.

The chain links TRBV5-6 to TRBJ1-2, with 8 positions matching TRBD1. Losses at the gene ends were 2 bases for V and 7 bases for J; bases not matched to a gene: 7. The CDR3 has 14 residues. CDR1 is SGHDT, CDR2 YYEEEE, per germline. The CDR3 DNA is TGTGCCAGCAGCTTCCCGGACAGGGCAGGTGGCTACACCTTC. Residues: CASSFPDRAGGYTF.

The chain's CDR3 is CAWTRDRTRSSYNEQFF. In DNA, the CDR3 is TGTGCCTGGACTAGGGACAGGACAAGGAGCTCCTACAATGAGCAGTTCTTC. V usage is TRBV30 and J usage is TRBJ2-1, with TRBD1 matching 8 bases. CDR3 length: 17 amino acids. V was clipped by 4 bases and J by 0 bases; unmatched bases: 11. Germline V lookup: CDR1 GTSNPN, CDR2 SVGIG (reference sequence).

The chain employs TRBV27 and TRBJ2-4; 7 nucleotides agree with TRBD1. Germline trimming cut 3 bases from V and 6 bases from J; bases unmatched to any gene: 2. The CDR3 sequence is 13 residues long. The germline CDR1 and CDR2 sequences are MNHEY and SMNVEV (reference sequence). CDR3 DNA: TGTGCCAGCAGTTTGGGACAGACAAACATTCAGTACTTC. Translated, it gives CASSLGQTNIQYF.